This paragraph reports one T cell receptor (beta chain). These data belong to a study of blood T cell repertoires in COVID-19. Overall study: COVID-19 samples collected from the United States, Italy and Spain covered acute and convalescent phases. Sources were T cells, B-cell-depleted T cells, or PBMCs; the material itself was cDNA or gDNA.

Germline CDR1 and CDR2: SEHNR and FQNEAQ (reference sequence). The CDR3 has 14 residues. V was pared by 5 bases and J by 0 bases, with 11 bases between. Data came from immunoSEQ multiplex PCR; TCRdb stores just in-frame clones and leaves some out. Of about 210,000 clones listed, almost 90% are singletons. The clonotype originates from a man younger than 30 with active or convalescent COVID-19. The rearrangement joins TRBV7-9 to TRBJ2-7, with D perhaps TRBD1 (5 bases). The sequencing input was peripheral blood. CDR3 nucleotides: TGTGCCAGCAGCCTGGACATTAGCTCCTACGAGCAGTACTTC. This codes for CASSLDISSYEQYF.